Presented here are 17 T cell receptor beta chains from one specimen sequenced in a study of T cells in Graves' hyperthyroidism and ophthalmopathy. TCR beta CDR3 sequences were amplified from RNA transcripts. RT-PCR in the first round (using the HTBI primer set) targeted the TCR CDR3. TCRdb processed the multiplex PCR reads anew with MiXCR; each CDR3 protein has one entry. The data contain under 450,000 distinct CDR3 sequences, about a sixth of them singletons. Source material: blood. Every receptor here comes from a woman in her 30s with Graves' hyperthyroidism that later progressed to Graves' ophthalmopathy.

The CDR3 protein is CASSYTRLSEAFF. CDR3 nucleotide sequence: TGTGCCAGCAGCTATACAAGATTATCTGAAGCTTTCTTT. V is TRBV7-2 and J is TRBJ1-1, with no clear D. V was trimmed by 4 bases and J by 6 bases, leaving 12 bases between them. CDR1 is SGHTA, CDR2 FQGNSA, per germline. This CDR3 is 13 amino acids long.

At least ten counts were recorded for this clonotype. The CDR3 protein is CASSLNGGYGYTF. The DNA for the CDR3 is TGTGCCAGCAGCCTAAACGGGGGTTATGGCTACACCTTC. V is TRBV7-2 and J is TRBJ1-2, with a possible D match to TRBD1 (5 bases). CDR1 SGHTA and CDR2 FQGNSA come from the germline V gene. This CDR3 region has 13 residues. V lost 5 bases to trimming and J lost 5 bases, with 12 bases between them.

This clonotype was observed once. The chain employs TRBV11-2 and TRBJ2-3; 9 bases map to TRBD2. With 5 bases clipped from V and 4 bases from J, the junction kept 7 bases outside the gene matches. Germline V gene sequence: CDR1 SGHAT, CDR2 FQNNGV. This CDR3 region has 15 residues. CDR3 sequence reads: CASSLGVAGADTQYF. As DNA, the CDR3 is TGTGCCAGCAGCCTAGGGGTAGCGGGGGCAGATACGCAGTATTTT.

This clonotype was observed a few times. The chain employs TRBV29-1 and TRBJ1-4; D may be TRBD1 (5 bases). This CDR3 is 13 amino acids long. Germline V gene sequence: CDR1 SQVTM, CDR2 ANQGSEA. V was shortened by 7 bases and J by 7 bases, with 16 bases between the two germline ends. Here the CDR3 DNA reads TGCAGCGCCACCGAAGGACACTCTGAAAAACTGTTTTTT. Its translation is CSATEGHSEKLFF.

This clonotype showed up many times. The chain links TRBV27 to TRBJ2-3; TRBD2 agrees at 10 bases. The CDR3 sequence is 16 residues long. Germline loops: CDR1 MNHEY, CDR2 SMNVEV (reference sequence). Trimming cost V 6 bases and J 1 base; bases outside gene matches: 7. DNA for the CDR3: TGTGCCAGCAGCCCCCTGCTAGCGGGGGGCACAGATACGCAGTATTTT. Translating gives CASSPLLAGGTDTQYF.

The V gene is TRBV18, the J gene TRBJ2-7; the D is unclear. Per germline, CDR1 KGHSH and CDR2 LQKENI. Deletions cut 1 base from V and 2 bases from J, with 15 bases between. The CDR3 extends over 16 amino acids. The CDR3 loop is CASSPLSQRNPYEQYF. CDR3 nucleotides: TGTGCCAGCTCACCACTCAGCCAGCGCAATCCCTACGAGCAGTACTTC.

This clonotype was seen ten or more times. This chain connects TRBV6-1 to TRBJ2-7; 9 bases fit TRBD1. V dropped 5 bases and J dropped 4; count of bases not matched to a gene: 12. CDR3 length: 16 amino acids. The germline V gene encodes CDR1 MNHNS and CDR2 SASEGT. In nucleotides, the CDR3 is TGTGCCAGCAGTCCTCTACCGGGACAGGGAGGTTACGAGCAGTACTTC. Translating it yields CASSPLPGQGGYEQYF.

The chain is built from TRBV27 and TRBJ2-1, with a tentative D call TRBD1 (6 bases). The CDR3 contains 15 residues. From germline, CDR1 is MNHEY and CDR2 SMNVEV (reference sequence). Trimming left V 1 base short and J 6 bases short, with 13 bases between. CDR3 in amino acids: CASSLLRDTLNEQFF. The CDR3 nucleotides read TGTGCCAGCAGTTTATTGAGGGACACCCTCAATGAGCAGTTCTTC.

This clonotype was recorded many times. For the CDR3, the DNA is TGTGCCAGTAGTAGCCGGGACAGGGGCCAAGAGACCCAGTACTTC. Protein: CASSSRDRGQETQYF. The V call is TRBV19, the J call TRBJ2-5, with 10 bases identical to TRBD1. Germline CDR1 LNHDA, CDR2 SQIVND (reference sequence). CDR3 length equals 15 residues. V was clipped by 4 bases and J by 1 base; unmatched bases: 3.

The chain has TRBV20-1 and TRBJ2-2; 15 bases match TRBD2. With 6 bases clipped from V and 5 bases from J, the junction kept 4 bases outside the gene matches. CDR1 is DFQATT, CDR2 SNEGSKA, per germline (reference sequence). CDR3 length equals 15 residues. The CDR3 DNA reads TGCAGTGCAACAGGACTAGCGGGAGGGACCGGGGAGCTGTTTTTT. Translating it yields CSATGLAGGTGELFF.

This clonotype was seen only a few times. Since the CDR3 does not end with the conserved phenylalanine or tryptophan, this likely comes from a read error. V gene TRBV28 combines with J gene TRBJ2-7, with a weak D call TRBD2 (6 bases). V was cut by 6 bases and J by 3 bases, with 21 bases left in between. The CDR3 runs 16 residues. Germline values: CDR1 MDHEN, CDR2 SYDVKM. CDR3 DNA sequence: TGTGCCAGCAGGCAACCCGGACTAAGAGCGGTCTACGAGCAGTACCTC. Amino acids: CASRQPGLRAVYEQYL.

This clonotype has a count of ten or more. V usage is TRBV4-2 and J usage is TRBJ1-1; D not certain. The ends were cut back, 0 bases at V and 1 base at J, with 3 bases in the middle. Germline V CDR1 and CDR2: LGHNA, YNFKEQ. The CDR3 contains 13 residues. The CDR3 DNA reads as TGTGCCAGCAGCCAAGATGGGAACACTGAAGCTTTCTTT. This translates into CASSQDGNTEAFF.

The table lists this clonotype with many counts. The J gene is TRBJ1-2, the V gene TRBV6-1; D perhaps matches TRBD1 (5 bases). V lost 6 bases and J 4 bases, leaving 15 bases between the germline ends. Looked up from germline, CDR1 is MNHNS and CDR2 is SASEGT. This CDR3 has 14 residues. CDR3 bases: TGTGCCAGCAGCTCCGGGACGGAGATCTATGGCTACACCTTC. Residues: CASSSGTEIYGYTF.

This clonotype was seen at least ten times. V usage is TRBV20-1 and J usage is TRBJ2-3; 8 bases map to TRBD1. Germline V lookup: CDR1 DFQATT, CDR2 SNEGSKA (reference sequence). The V segment lost 3 bases and the J segment 4 bases; nucleotides outside the gene matches: 12. The CDR3 is made up of 16 amino acids. This CDR3 is CSASRPLQTGADTQYF. The CDR3, as DNA: TGCAGTGCTAGCCGACCCCTCCAGACAGGGGCAGATACGCAGTATTTT.

This clonotype was counted a few times. The rearrangement uses TRBV29-1 and TRBJ2-2, with a weak D call TRBD1 (6 bases). Trimming took 5 bases from V and 1 from J, leaving 11 bases between them. CDR3 length: 14 residues. Germline CDR1 and CDR2: SQVTM and ANQGSEA. This CDR3 is CSVSGTKNTGELFF. In nucleotides, the CDR3 is TGCAGCGTTTCCGGGACAAAGAACACCGGGGAGCTGTTTTTT.

This clonotype occurred many times. The chain is built from TRBV20-1 and TRBJ1-1; no clear D. Trimming removed 1 base at V and 3 bases at J, with 12 bases between. The length of the CDR3 is 14 residues. Looked up from germline, CDR1 is DFQATT and CDR2 is SNEGSKA (reference sequence). The CDR3 coding sequence is TGCAGTGCTAGAGGGACTTCCGGGGACACTGAAGCTTTCTTT. It specifies CSARGTSGDTEAFF.

The sample holds many counts of this clonotype. The chain employs TRBV19 and TRBJ1-6; D not resolved. Germline V gene sequence: CDR1 LNHDA, CDR2 SQIVND (reference sequence). V lost 4 bases and J 6 bases, leaving 10 bases between the germline ends. The CDR3 extends over 14 amino acids. CDR3 nucleotide sequence: TGTGCCAGTAGTAATGAGGAGGTTAATTCACCCCTCCACTTT. Its protein is CASSNEEVNSPLHF.